Below, 9 T cell receptor beta chains from the same sample are listed, as sequenced in a study of vaccination and CD4 T cells after COVID-19. Their antigens remain unidentified. Indicated treatment: approximately 10-day PBMC culture with coronavirus spike peptide pools or control peptides (ViraFEST assay). The Oncomine TCR Beta short-read assay sequenced DNA from cultured CD4+ T cells. One entry per CDR3 protein, called by TCRdb with MiXCR from the PCR reads. In the table there are about 15,000 distinct CDR3 sequences, around 31% of which are singletons. Sequenced material: cultured CD4+ T cells from blood. The receptors were gathered from a human donor with COVID-19.

With regard to this clonotype: Mismatch with germline at one junction end may stem from a read error. The rearrangement uses TRBV6-1 and TRBJ1-1; D remains ambiguous. CDR1 and CDR2 (germline): MNHNS, SASEGT. The CDR3 is 14 amino acids. The CDR3 region is CASREDPRNTEAFF. The CDR3 region has the DNA TGTGCCAGCAGGGAAGACCCGAGAAACACTGAAGCTTTCTTT.

This clonotype has only a few counts. This sequence joins TRBV7-2 and TRBJ1-1, with a weak D call TRBD1 (5 bases). The CDR3 is made up of 13 amino acids. CDR1 and CDR2 from the germline V gene are SGHTA and FQGNSA. The V end lost 0 bases, the J end lost 4 bases, and 6 bases lay between the germline ends. The chain's CDR3 is CASSLAQGTEAFF. The CDR3 DNA reads TGTGCCAGCAGCTTAGCCCAGGGCACTGAAGCTTTCTTT.

This clonotype has just a few counts. One junction end does not reproduce the germline sequence, and a read error may be involved. The J gene is TRBJ2-5, the V gene TRBV7-7; 8 bases agree with TRBD1. The CDR3 length is 15 residues. Germline V gene sequence: CDR1 SSHAT, CDR2 FNYEAQ (reference sequence). For the CDR3, the DNA is TGTGCTAGCAGCCAGGGGGACAGGCCCCAAGAGACCCAGTACTTC. Amino acid sequence: CASSQGDRPQETQYF.

This rearrangement joins TRBV7-2 to TRBJ2-1; TRBD2 matches at 8 bases. The CDR3 runs 17 residues. Germline V gene sequence: CDR1 SGHTA, CDR2 FQGNSA. The J segment lost 0 bases and the V segment lost 5 bases, leaving 9 bases of the junction unmatched. CDR3 in amino acids: CASSLTPGGRSYNEQFF. The CDR3 DNA sequence: TGTGCCAGCAGCCTTACACCGGGGGGGCGCTCCTACAATGAGCAGTTCTTC.

This clonotype was observed a handful of times. The chain recombines TRBV28 with TRBJ1-6; D gene ambiguous. V lost 10 bases and J 6 bases, leaving 10 bases between the germline ends. Germline CDR1 is MDHEN and CDR2 is SYDVKM. The CDR3 extends over 12 amino acids. The CDR3 protein is CAILGPNSPLHF. CDR3 nucleotides: TGTGCCATCCTAGGACCTAATTCACCCCTCCACTTT.

This clonotype has just a few counts. The genes are TRBV6-1 and TRBJ2-3; 13 positions agree with TRBD2. The CDR3 loop spans 16 amino acids. CDR1 MNHNS and CDR2 SASEGT come from the germline V gene. J lost 4 bases, V lost 6 bases, and 7 bases had no gene match. CDR3 amino acids: CASRELAGGPPDTQYF. The CDR3 region has the DNA TGTGCCAGCAGGGAACTAGCGGGGGGGCCCCCAGATACGCAGTATTTT.

The genes are TRBV7-9 and TRBJ2-7, with 9 bases fitting TRBD2. Trimming at V came to 2 bases and at J to 6 bases, leaving 5 bases not matched to a gene. CDR1 is SEHNR and CDR2 is FQNEAQ in the germline V gene (reference sequence). This CDR3 region has 14 residues. In DNA form, the CDR3 reads TGTGCCAGCAGCTTAAATAGCGGGGGCTCCGAGCAGTACTTC. Amino acids: CASSLNSGGSEQYF.

This chain uses TRBV18 with TRBJ2-3; perhaps TRBD1 as D (6 bases). In germline, CDR1 is KGHSH, CDR2 LQKENI. The CDR3 sequence is 13 residues long. V gave up 5 bases and J gave up 11 bases, with 17 bases separating them. CDR3 protein: CASSSGHLFEQYF. As DNA, the CDR3 is TGTGCCAGCTCATCGGGACATCTGTTTGAGCAGTATTTT.

The chain combines TRBV5-1 with TRBJ2-5, with D possibly TRBD2 on 5 matching bases. Germline V gene data show CDR1 as SGHRS and CDR2 as YFSETQ. The CDR3 contains 15 residues. Trimming removed 5 bases at V and 1 base at J, with 15 bases between. CDR3 DNA: TGCGCCAGCAGGTCCCGTAGTAGCGTCCAAGAGACCCAGTACTTC. This gives the protein CASRSRSSVQETQYF.